This T cell receptor beta chain was recovered during a study of OX40 agonist ivuxolimab in advanced cancers. Looking at the study overall: At doses from 0.01 to 10 mg/kg, patients were given intravenous ivuxolimab every 2 weeks.

Sequencing used immunoSEQ multiplex PCR; TCRdb keeps in-frame clones, though not all of them. Of fewer than 45,000 clones in the sample, roughly 80% were seen once. This clone has more than one count but fewer than ten. Its antigen is not known. Whole-study findings and limits: Clonal expansion from baseline to week 6 occurred in both CD4+ and CD8+ T cells. Among the lowest levels of clonal expansion were found in partial responders at 0.1-3.0 mg/kg.

Autoimmune disease history or systemic immunosuppression meant exclusion. The germline V gene encodes CDR1 SQVTM and CDR2 ANQGSEA. The CDR3 loop spans 18 amino acids. Trimming cost V 4 bases and J 4 bases, with 26 bases left between them. The chain uses TRBV29-1 and TRBJ2-1; TRBD2 is a possible D gene (6 bases). Sequencing used CD4+ or CD8+ T cells sorted from blood, obtained in a trial of the OX40 agonist ivuxolimab. The clonotype originates from an adult with an advanced solid tumor such as melanoma, head and neck, liver or kidney cancer. CDR3 loop: CSVAGGALGKGLYNEQFF. The DNA for the CDR3 is TGCAGCGTTGCCGGGGGTGCTTTGGGAAAGGGTCTATACAATGAGCAGTTCTTC.